This record covers a single T cell receptor (beta chain). Sorting of unstimulated PBMCs yielded separate CD3+CD4+ and CD3+CD8+ fractions. The data belong to a study of T cell clones after liver transplantation. Study-wide background: Post-transplant blood was tracked for graft-donor-reactive T cell clones identified in a pre-transplant mixed lymphocyte reaction. As an antigen-independent comparator, third-party-reactive TCRbeta sequences came from pre-transplant mixed lymphocyte reactions. HCV positivity affected three of eight recipients; the rest lacked autoimmune or viral indications.

Trimming stripped 4 bases from V and 2 bases from J, with 21 bases between. CDR1 MDHEN and CDR2 SYDVKM come from the germline V gene. The CDR3 length is 18 residues. Profiling relied on immunoSEQ multiplex PCR, and the TCRdb table lists in-frame clones only, not all of them. The sample carries about 45,000 clones, about 86% recorded once. The chain combines TRBV28 with TRBJ2-1; D tentatively reads TRBD1 or TRBD2 (5 bases each). The TCR comes from a human patient who received a liver transplant. Certain T cells may be donor cells from the graft. The sample here was CD4+ T cells from blood, taken 24 months after liver transplant. The CDR3 spells CASSSPLAQGNTYNEQFF. In DNA, the CDR3 is TGTGCCAGCAGTTCCCCCCTAGCTCAGGGAAACACCTACAATGAGCAGTTCTTC. The variable domain in full, with the rest retrieved from reference TRBV28 and TRBJ2-1, is DVKVTQSSRYLVKRTGEKVFLECVQDMDHENMFWYRQDPGLGLRLIYFSYDVKMKEKGDIPEGYSVSREKKERFSLILESASTNQTSMYLCASSSPLAQGNTYNEQFFGPGTRLTVL.